These T cell receptor beta chains were read from a single sample in a study of shared clonotypes between healthy human individuals. Generated by immunoSEQ multiplex PCR, the TCRdb table keeps only in-frame clones and is missing some. The table includes 2 million to 2.5 million clones, about nine tenths detected once. The sequenced sample consisted of naive CD4+ T cells from PBMCs. The receptors were gathered from a man aged 18 to 35 in good health. Some clones in this sample may be carry-over from other donors' samples. CDR3s include the opening cysteine and the closing phenylalanine or tryptophan. Each record gives: D gene, V gene, J gene, clone size, CDR3 protein, CDR3 DNA. The D gene is left open where the match is weak. Size is omitted from some rows. Given values are once, few, many or a class for expanded clones.

-,TRBV5-1,TRBJ2-3,-,CASSWGLNSLTDTQYF,TGCGCCAGCAGCTGGGGGCTCAACAGTCTCACAGATACGCAGTATTTT
-,TRBV4-1,TRBJ1-1,few,CASSHPDRNTEAFF,TGCGCCAGCAGCCACCCTGACAGGAACACTGAAGCTTTCTTT
-,TRBV2,TRBJ2-1,-,CASSEVTEQFF,TGTGCCAGCAGTGAAGTTACTGAGCAGTTCTTC
TRBD1,TRBV7-2,TRBJ2-1,-,CASSPRTGLNEQFF,TGTGCCAGCAGCCCCCGGACAGGGTTGAATGAGCAGTTCTTC
-,TRBV19,TRBJ1-5,once,CASKSGNQPQHF,TGTGCCAGTAAGAGTGGGAATCAGCCCCAGCATTTT
TRBD2,TRBV7-2,TRBJ2-5,-,CASSSSGRLETQYF,TGTGCCAGCAGCTCCAGCGGGAGATTGGAGACCCAGTACTTC
-,TRBV28,TRBJ2-1,once,CASSPPGESSYNEQFF,TGTGCCAGCAGTCCCCCAGGGGAGAGCTCCTACAATGAGCAGTTCTTC
TRBD2,TRBV2,TRBJ2-1,-,CATSGSLVDEQFF,TGTGCCACCAGCGGGAGTCTAGTGGATGAGCAGTTCTTC
-,TRBV18,TRBJ2-6,-,CASSRAREAGANVLTF,TGTGCCAGCTCACGGGCCAGGGAGGCTGGGGCCAACGTCCTGACTTTC
TRBD1,TRBV7-9,TRBJ1-2,-,CASTTQGLVFPDYGYTF,TGTGCCAGCACCACACAGGGGCTAGTCTTTCCAGACTATGGCTACACCTTC
-,TRBV7-9,TRBJ1-1,-,CASSLAWGDPNTEAFF,TGTGCCAGCAGCTTAGCCTGGGGGGATCCGAACACTGAAGCTTTCTTT
-,TRBV7-9,TRBJ2-2,-,CASTLGWDNTGELFF,TGTGCCAGCACCCTGGGGTGGGATAACACCGGGGAGCTGTTTTTT
-,TRBV28,TRBJ2-1,-,CASSSPGGSKYNEQFF,TGTGCCAGCAGTTCGCCCGGAGGCAGTAAATACAATGAGCAGTTCTTC
-,TRBV10-3,TRBJ2-1,-,CAISERPLASEQFF,TGTGCCATCAGTGAGCGGCCCCTAGCGAGTGAGCAGTTCTTC
TRBD1,TRBV29-1,TRBJ1-1,few,CSVEGRQGKLAEAFF,TGCAGCGTTGAAGGCCGACAGGGAAAGTTGGCTGAAGCTTTCTTT
-,TRBV5-4,TRBJ1-4,-,CASSLGLPATNEKLFF,TGTGCCAGCAGCTTGGGACTTCCCGCAACTAATGAAAAACTGTTTTTT
TRBD2,TRBV27,TRBJ2-7,-,CASSFRAGGRRHEQYF,TGTGCCAGCAGTTTTAGAGCGGGAGGAAGGCGGCACGAGCAGTACTTC
-,TRBV4-1,TRBJ2-5,-,CASSQLQGIETQYF,TGCGCCAGCAGCCAACTGCAGGGAATAGAGACCCAGTACTTC
-,TRBV6-5,TRBJ1-5,-,CASSPGVLESMAQHF,TGTGCCAGCAGCCCCGGGGTTTTGGAATCAATGGCCCAGCATTTT
TRBD1,TRBV5-1,TRBJ1-2,-,CASSSQDRRQGNYGYTF,TGCGCCAGCTCCTCTCAAGACAGAAGACAGGGTAACTATGGCTACACCTTC
-,TRBV7-2,TRBJ2-2,-,CASSLAGRTTGELFF,TGTGCCAGCAGCTTAGCAGGGCGTACCACCGGGGAGCTGTTTTTT
-,TRBV11-3,TRBJ1-1,-,CASSSESNTEAFF,TGTGCCAGCAGCTCCGAGTCTAACACTGAAGCTTTCTTT
TRBD1,TRBV19,TRBJ1-4,-,CASSPTGASTNEKLFF,TGTGCCAGTAGCCCAACAGGGGCCTCAACTAATGAAAAACTGTTTTTT
TRBD2,TRBV6-5,TRBJ2-2,-,CATAAGANTGELFF,TGTGCCACCGCAGCGGGGGCGAACACCGGGGAGCTGTTTTTT
-,TRBV5-4,TRBJ1-4,-,CASSPGRVSTNEKLFF,TGTGCCAGCAGCCCAGGGAGGGTCTCAACTAATGAAAAACTGTTTTTT
-,TRBV12-5,TRBJ1-5,-,CASGLGKNQPQHF,TGTGCTAGTGGCTTGGGCAAGAATCAGCCCCAGCATTTT
-,TRBV28,TRBJ1-1,-,CASSLIGAEAFF,TGTGCCAGCAGTTTGATAGGCGCTGAAGCTTTCTTT
-,TRBV9,TRBJ2-3,-,CASNVAEATDTQYF,TGTGCCAGCAACGTAGCGGAAGCCACAGATACGCAGTATTTT